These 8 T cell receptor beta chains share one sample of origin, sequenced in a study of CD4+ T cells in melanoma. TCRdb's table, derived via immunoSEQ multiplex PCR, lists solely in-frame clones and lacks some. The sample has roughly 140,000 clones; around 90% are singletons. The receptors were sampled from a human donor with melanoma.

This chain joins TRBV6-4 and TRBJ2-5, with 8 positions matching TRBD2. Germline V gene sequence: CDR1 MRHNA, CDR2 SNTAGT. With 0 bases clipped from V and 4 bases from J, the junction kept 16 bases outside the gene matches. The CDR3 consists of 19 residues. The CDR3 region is CASSDSKRSYGGARETQYF. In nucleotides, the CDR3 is TGTGCCAGCAGTGACTCGAAAAGGTCGTACGGGGGGGCTCGAGAGACCCAGTACTTC.

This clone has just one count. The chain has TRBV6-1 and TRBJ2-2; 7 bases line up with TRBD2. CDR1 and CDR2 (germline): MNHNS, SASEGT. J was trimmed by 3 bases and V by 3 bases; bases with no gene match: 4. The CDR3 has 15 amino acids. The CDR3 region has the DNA TGTGCCAGCAGTGACAGGGAGGGGTACACCGGGGAGCTGTTTTTT. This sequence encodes CASSDREGYTGELFF.

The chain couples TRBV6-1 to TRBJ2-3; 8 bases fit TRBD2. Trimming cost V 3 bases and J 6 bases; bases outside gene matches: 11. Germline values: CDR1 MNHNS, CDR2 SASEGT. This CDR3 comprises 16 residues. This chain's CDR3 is CASSERTSHIMDTQYF. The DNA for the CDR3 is TGTGCCAGCAGTGAGAGGACTAGCCACATAATGGATACGCAGTATTTT.

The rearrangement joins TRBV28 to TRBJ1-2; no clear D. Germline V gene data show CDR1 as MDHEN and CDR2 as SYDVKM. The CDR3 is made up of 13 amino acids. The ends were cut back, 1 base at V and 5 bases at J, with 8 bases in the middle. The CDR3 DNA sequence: TGTGCCAGCAGTTTATTGGGCGAGTATGGCTACACCTTC. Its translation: CASSLLGEYGYTF.

CDR3 amino acids: CASSLSGTYNEKLFF. DNA for the CDR3: TGCGCCAGCAGCTTGTCAGGGACCTATAATGAAAAACTGTTTTTT. This chain links TRBV5-1 with TRBJ1-4; possible D gene TRBD1, 5 bases. V was shortened by 1 base and J by 4 bases, with 11 bases between the two germline ends. The V gene's germline CDR1 is SGHRS and CDR2 YFSETQ. The CDR3 spans 15 residues.

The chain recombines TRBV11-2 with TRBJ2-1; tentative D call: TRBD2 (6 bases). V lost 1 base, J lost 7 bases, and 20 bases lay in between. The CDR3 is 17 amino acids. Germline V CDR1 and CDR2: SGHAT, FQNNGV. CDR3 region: CASSLGRGVDRNNEQFF. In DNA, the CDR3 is TGTGCCAGCAGCTTAGGGCGCGGGGTCGATCGTAATAATGAGCAGTTCTTC.

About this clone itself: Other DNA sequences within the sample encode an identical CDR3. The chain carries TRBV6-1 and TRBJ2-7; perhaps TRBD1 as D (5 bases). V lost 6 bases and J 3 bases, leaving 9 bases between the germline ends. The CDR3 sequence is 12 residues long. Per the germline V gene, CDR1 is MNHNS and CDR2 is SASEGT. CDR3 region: CASRPQGYEQYF. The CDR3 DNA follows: TGTGCCAGCAGGCCGCAGGGCTACGAGCAGTACTTC.

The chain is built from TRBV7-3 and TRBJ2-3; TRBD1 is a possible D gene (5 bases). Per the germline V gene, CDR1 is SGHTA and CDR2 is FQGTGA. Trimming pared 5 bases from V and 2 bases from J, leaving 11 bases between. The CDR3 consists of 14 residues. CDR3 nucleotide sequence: TGTGCCAGCAGCCTGACAGCATCCACAGATACGCAGTATTTT. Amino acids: CASSLTASTDTQYF.